This TCR beta chain came from a study of T cell repertoires in cytomegalovirus infection. Study-level background: CMV epitopes, recently identified HLA-C-restricted and well-studied HLA-B-restricted, were used. Public TCR beta signature analysis indicated the presence of both CMV infection and matching HLA type.

TCRdb re-called the reads with MiXCR, one entry per CDR3 protein. The profile shows 86,000 or so distinct CDR3 sequences, roughly a quarter of them singletons. In the case of this clonotype: Its specificity is unknown.

CDR3 length: 12 amino acids. Per germline, CDR1 SGDLS and CDR2 YYNGEE. The V end was cut by 0 bases, the J end by 9 bases, with 7 bases between. Overall study results and limits: CMV carriers with the relevant HLA were identified by cumulative public TCR beta family frequency. Within the response measured ex vivo, HLA-C-restricted CMV-specific TCR beta clonotypes were dominant.

The chain carries TRBV9 and TRBJ2-1, with D unclear. The receptor was isolated from a human donor in good health (CMV status not recorded). Some clones in this sample may be carry-over from other donors' samples. Specimen: CD8+ T cells from cultured PBMCs, collected from culture after CMV antigen stimulation. CDR3 loop: CASSVEVGEQFF. In DNA form, the CDR3 reads TGTGCCAGCAGCGTAGAAGTGGGTGAGCAGTTCTTC.